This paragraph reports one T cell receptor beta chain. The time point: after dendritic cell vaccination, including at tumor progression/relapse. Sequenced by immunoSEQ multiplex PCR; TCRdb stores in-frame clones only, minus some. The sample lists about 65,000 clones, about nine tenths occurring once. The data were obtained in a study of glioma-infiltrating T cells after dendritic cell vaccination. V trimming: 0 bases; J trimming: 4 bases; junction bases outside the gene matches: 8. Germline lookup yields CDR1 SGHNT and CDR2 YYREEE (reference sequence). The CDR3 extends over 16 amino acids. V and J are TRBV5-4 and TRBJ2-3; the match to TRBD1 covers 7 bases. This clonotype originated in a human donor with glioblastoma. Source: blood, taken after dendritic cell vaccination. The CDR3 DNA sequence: TGTGCCAGCAGCTTGGTAGGGGGCGCCGACGCAGATACGCAGTATTTT. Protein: CASSLVGGADADTQYF.